Shown below are 32 T cell receptor beta chains from a single sample sequenced in a study of T-cell reconstitution after alpha-beta-depleted transplantation in children. Unique molecular identifiers were incorporated during preparation of the TCRbeta library. TCRdb recomputed calls from the PCR reads with MiXCR, one row per CDR3 protein. The data show about 400,000 distinct CDR3 sequences, just over 20% seen once. Material: PBMCs from the stem cell graft donor, obtained from the stem cell graft. The receptors derive from a human donor who donated a stem cell graft to a child with acute myeloid leukemia.

The J gene is TRBJ2-7, the V gene TRBV6-5; weak D call: TRBD2 (6 bases). This CDR3 has 14 amino acids. The germline V gene encodes CDR1 MNHEY and CDR2 SVGAGI. Deletions cut 4 bases from V and 2 bases from J, with 12 bases between. The CDR3 sequence: CASSFLAKAYEQYF. The CDR3 DNA sequence: TGTGCCAGCAGTTTCCTAGCGAAAGCCTACGAGCAGTACTTC.

The chain uses TRBV7-2 and TRBJ2-3, with a possible D match to TRBD1 (7 bases). From germline, CDR1 is SGHTA and CDR2 FQGNSA. Trimming shortened V by 5 bases and J by 6 bases, and 12 bases separated the two germline ends. The length of the CDR3 is 13 residues. The CDR3 here is CASSPSGGDTQYF. DNA of the CDR3: TGTGCCAGCAGCCCTTCAGGGGGGGATACGCAGTATTTT.

This clonotype was observed many times. The rearrangement links TRBV10-3 to TRBJ2-3; 8 nucleotides agree with TRBD2. From germline, CDR1 is ENHRY and CDR2 SYGVKD. Trimming cost V 5 bases and J 0 bases; bases outside gene matches: 4. There are 15 residues in the CDR3. This CDR3 reads CAISTGTRSTDTQYF. CDR3 coding DNA: TGTGCCATCAGTACCGGGACTAGGAGCACAGATACGCAGTATTTT.

This clonotype was found a few times. The chain employs TRBV10-3 and TRBJ2-1; D unresolved. The V gene's germline CDR1 is ENHRY and CDR2 SYGVKD. CDR3 size: 10 residues. The V end was cut by 8 bases, the J end by 2 bases, with 1 base between. DNA for the CDR3: TGTGCCATCCCCTACAATGAGCAGTTCTTC. It codes for CAIPYNEQFF.

The chain is built from TRBV10-2 and TRBJ1-1; possibly TRBD1 for D (5 bases). Trimming stripped 5 bases from V and 0 bases from J, with 13 bases between. Germline-derived CDR1 and CDR2 are WSHSY and SAAADI. The CDR3 has 15 amino acids. The CDR3 region has the DNA TGCGCCAGCAGTCGGGCAGGGCTTATGAACACTGAAGCTTTCTTT. As protein: CASSRAGLMNTEAFF.

V is TRBV20-1 and J is TRBJ2-3, with 10 bases aligning to TRBD2. The J segment lost 1 base and the V segment lost 3 bases, leaving 4 bases of the junction unmatched. Germline V CDR1 and CDR2: DFQATT, SNEGSKA (reference sequence). There are 15 residues in the CDR3. The CDR3 coding sequence is TGCAGTGCTAGGCAACTAGCGGGACGCACAGATACGCAGTATTTT. The encoded protein is CSARQLAGRTDTQYF.

This chain links TRBV5-6 with TRBJ2-1; D is possibly TRBD2 (5 bases). The CDR3 has 15 residues. V was shortened by 0 bases and J by 2 bases, with 9 bases between the two germline ends. Per germline, CDR1 SGHDT and CDR2 YYEEEE. The CDR3 spells CASSLGGGTYNEQFF. CDR3 DNA sequence: TGTGCCAGCAGCTTGGGCGGAGGAACCTACAATGAGCAGTTCTTC.

The gene calls are TRBV7-9 and TRBJ2-7, with 7 bases lining up with TRBD2. CDR1 and CDR2 from the germline V gene are SEHNR and FQNEAQ (reference sequence). This CDR3 has 13 residues. V lost 6 bases, J lost 4 bases, and 6 bases stayed unmatched. As DNA, the CDR3 is TGTGCCAGCAGTTGGGACTATAAATACGAGCAGTACTTC. This translates into CASSWDYKYEQYF. Full variable domain (missing parts from reference TRBV7-9 and TRBJ2-7): DTGVSQNPRHKITKRGQNVTFRCDPISEHNRLYWYRQTLGQGPEFLTYFQNEAQLEKSRLLSDRFSAERPKGSFSTLEIQRTEQGDSAMYLCASSWDYKYEQYFGPGTRLTVT.

Details on this clonotype: Possible read error: a much larger clone is one base away. The chain couples TRBV7-2 to TRBJ2-7, with D unclear. The CDR3 has 11 residues. Deletions cut 5 bases from V and 2 bases from J, with 4 bases between. Per germline, CDR1 SGHTA and CDR2 FQGNSA. The CDR3 DNA reads as TGTGCCAGCAGCCATGCCTACGAGCAGTACTTC. Protein sequence: CASSHAYEQYF.

This clonotype was counted at least ten times. The J gene is TRBJ1-1, the V gene TRBV25-1; no reliable D call. Germline V gene data show CDR1 as MGHDK and CDR2 as SYGVNS. V lost 2 bases to trimming and J lost 7 bases, with 11 bases between them. This CDR3 has 13 residues. CDR3 nucleotide sequence: TGTGCCAGCAGTGAAGACACATCCCGTGAAGCTTTCTTT. Amino acids: CASSEDTSREAFF.

Here the CDR3 reads CASIPEVAGTGELFF. The CDR3 DNA sequence: TGTGCCAGCATCCCTGAGGTAGCGGGAACCGGGGAGCTGTTTTTT. The chain uses TRBV2 and TRBJ2-2, with TRBD2 matching over 8 bases. Germline CDR1 SNHLY, CDR2 FYNNEI. V trimming: 7 bases; J trimming: 5 bases; junction bases outside the gene matches: 9. The CDR3 runs to 15 residues.

The chain has TRBV5-1 and TRBJ2-3; no firm D call. This CDR3 spans 14 amino acids. Germline CDR1 reads SGHRS; CDR2 reads YFSETQ. Trimming stripped 0 bases from V and 2 bases from J, with 7 bases between. This chain's CDR3 is CASSLGQYTDTQYF. The DNA for the CDR3 is TGCGCCAGCAGCTTGGGGCAGTACACAGATACGCAGTATTTT.

This clonotype has a count of ten or more. The rearrangement uses TRBV29-1 and TRBJ2-1; 9 bases align to TRBD2. The CDR3 spans 13 residues. After removal of 7 bases from V and 5 bases from J, the junction contained 6 bases not matched to a gene. Germline-derived CDR1 and CDR2 are SQVTM and ANQGSEA. CDR3: CSGWTSEDNEQFF. The CDR3 nucleotides read TGCAGCGGTTGGACTAGCGAGGACAATGAGCAGTTCTTC.

CDR3 sequence (DNA): TGTGCCAGCATCCCGGACAGGGGGCTTCTCTTGGGGTACGAGCAGTACTTC. Translated, it gives CASIPDRGLLLGYEQYF. The chain has TRBV6-1 and TRBJ2-7, with 11 bases aligning to TRBD1. Looked up from germline, CDR1 is MNHNS and CDR2 is SASEGT. This CDR3 spans 17 amino acids. V was pared by 7 bases and J by 4 bases, with 15 bases of the junction left unmatched.

This clonotype was recorded many times. V usage is TRBV29-1 and J usage is TRBJ2-1; 8 bases are shared with TRBD1. The CDR3 has 17 amino acids. V lost 0 bases, J lost 2 bases, and 9 bases stayed unmatched. The germline V gene has CDR1 SQVTM and CDR2 ANQGSEA. In DNA, the CDR3 is TGCAGCGTTGAAGATAAGGACAGGGTTCGGACCTACAATGAGCAGTTCTTC. The encoded protein is CSVEDKDRVRTYNEQFF.

The CDR3, as DNA: TGCGCCAGCAGCTTCACCGGGACAGCACAAGAGACCCAGTACTTC. Translation: CASSFTGTAQETQYF. This rearrangement joins TRBV5-1 to TRBJ2-5; 7 nucleotides match TRBD1. CDR1 SGHRS and CDR2 YFSETQ come from the germline V gene. CDR3 length equals 15 residues. V was pared by 2 bases and J by 2 bases, with 6 bases of the junction left unmatched. Supplemented by reference TRBV5-1 and TRBJ2-5, the full variable domain reads KAGVTQTPRYLIKTRGQQVTLSCSPISGHRSVSWYQQTPGQGLQFLFEYFSETQRNKGNFPGRFSGRQFSNSRSEMNVSTLELGDSALYLCASSFTGTAQETQYFGPGTRLLVL.

Ten or more counts support this clonotype. V is TRBV4-2 and J is TRBJ1-1; D is possibly TRBD1 (5 bases). Germline V CDR1 and CDR2: LGHNA, YNFKEQ. Trimming removed 1 base at V and 3 bases at J, with 12 bases between. The CDR3 is made up of 15 amino acids. The chain's CDR3 is CASSQAGWEDTEAFF. CDR3 DNA sequence: TGTGCCAGCAGCCAAGCAGGGTGGGAGGACACTGAAGCTTTCTTT.

In its sample, this clonotype was seen a few times. The chain links TRBV7-9 to TRBJ2-7, with D uncertain. The germline V and J ends were trimmed by 3 bases and 7 bases, with 7 bases remaining between them. From germline, CDR1 is SEHNR and CDR2 FQNEAQ (reference sequence). The CDR3 is 11 amino acids. This CDR3 reads CASSFEQEQYF. CDR3 nucleotides: TGTGCCAGCAGCTTTGAACAGGAGCAGTACTTC.

The table lists this clonotype with a few counts. The CDR3 spells CASSYGQGGMDEQFF. For the CDR3, the DNA is TGCGCCAGCAGCTACGGACAGGGGGGAATGGATGAGCAGTTCTTC. This rearrangement joins TRBV5-1 to TRBJ2-1, with 10 bases fitting TRBD1. The CDR3 consists of 15 residues. CDR1 and CDR2 (germline): SGHRS, YFSETQ. With V trimmed by 3 bases and J by 8 bases, 8 bases remained unmatched. The whole variable domain, remainder taken from reference TRBV5-1 and TRBJ2-1, is KAGVTQTPRYLIKTRGQQVTLSCSPISGHRSVSWYQQTPGQGLQFLFEYFSETQRNKGNFPGRFSGRQFSNSRSEMNVSTLELGDSALYLCASSYGQGGMDEQFFGPGTRLTVL.

This clonotype was detected many times. The rearrangement links TRBV20-1 to TRBJ2-1; D gene unclear. CDR1 is DFQATT, CDR2 SNEGSKA, per germline (reference sequence). Deletions cut 0 bases from V and 5 bases from J, with 14 bases between. The CDR3 totals 15 residues. In nucleotides, the CDR3 is TGCAGTGCTAGAGATATGGCCGCCCTCAACAATGAGCAGTTCTTC. Translating gives CSARDMAALNNEQFF.

The chain combines TRBV12-3 or TRBV12-4 with TRBJ1-1; TRBD1 agrees at 8 bases. The CDR3 runs 13 residues. V gave up 6 bases and J gave up 7 bases; unmatched junction bases: 7. The CDR3 DNA follows: TGTGCCAGCAGCTTCACAGGGGGGTATGAAGCTTTCTTT. Protein: CASSFTGGYEAFF.

The chain is built from TRBV28 and TRBJ2-1, with TRBD2 matching over 9 bases. There are 15 residues in the CDR3. V gave up 3 bases and J gave up 5 bases; unmatched junction bases: 5. In germline, CDR1 is MDHEN, CDR2 SYDVKM. In DNA form, the CDR3 reads TGTGCCAGCAGTTTTGTTCTAGCGGGGCACAATGAGCAGTTCTTC. This translates into CASSFVLAGHNEQFF.

The chain has TRBV5-1 and TRBJ1-3; D is ambiguous. Trimming removed 0 bases at V and 0 bases at J, with 7 bases between. The CDR3 extends over 15 amino acids. CDR1 SGHRS and CDR2 YFSETQ come from the germline V gene. Here the CDR3 DNA reads TGCGCCAGCAGCTTGGTGGAGGACTCTGGAAACACCATATATTTT. It is translated as CASSLVEDSGNTIYF. Supplemented by reference TRBV5-1 and TRBJ1-3, the full variable domain reads KAGVTQTPRYLIKTRGQQVTLSCSPISGHRSVSWYQQTPGQGLQFLFEYFSETQRNKGNFPGRFSGRQFSNSRSEMNVSTLELGDSALYLCASSLVEDSGNTIYFGEGSWLTVV.

This clonotype was found a few times. This chain uses TRBV11-2 with TRBJ2-1; the D gene could be TRBD1 or TRBD2 (6 bases each). CDR1 SGHAT and CDR2 FQNNGV come from the germline V gene. This CDR3 has 15 residues. V was shortened by 6 bases and J by 4 bases, with 16 bases between the two germline ends. In nucleotides, the CDR3 is TGTGCCAGCAGAACGATGGGGGGCCGTTACAATGAGCAGTTCTTC. Protein product: CASRTMGGRYNEQFF. Complete variable domain (other parts from reference TRBV11-2 and TRBJ2-1): EAGVAQSPRYKIIEKRQSVAFWCNPISGHATLYWYQQILGQGPKLLIQFQNNGVVDDSQLPKDRFSAERLKGVDSTLKIQPAKLEDSAVYLCASRTMGGRYNEQFFGPGTRLTVL.

The chain links TRBV24-1 to TRBJ2-1; 9 nucleotides agree with TRBD2. The V and J ends lost 5 bases and 7 bases, in that order; junction bases with no gene match: 5. The CDR3 has 14 residues. Germline CDR1 and CDR2: KGHDR and SFDVKD. The CDR3 coding sequence is TGTGCCACCAGTGGTAGCGGGAGAGGAAATGAGCAGTTCTTC. Protein sequence: CATSGSGRGNEQFF.

This rearrangement joins TRBV5-1 to TRBJ2-3; the match to TRBD2 covers 11 bases. The CDR3 sequence is 15 residues long. J lost 5 bases, V lost 4 bases, and 6 bases had no gene match. Germline CDR1 is SGHRS and CDR2 is YFSETQ. The CDR3 reads CASSPLAGVGDTQYF. The DNA for the CDR3 is TGCGCCAGCAGCCCACTAGCGGGGGTCGGAGATACGCAGTATTTT.

The rearrangement links TRBV9 to TRBJ2-7; D is possibly TRBD2 (5 bases). Germline CDR1 reads SGDLS; CDR2 reads YYNGEE. V was trimmed by 0 bases and J by 5 bases, leaving 15 bases between them. CDR3 length: 15 residues. CDR3: CASSVAGLARDEQYF. CDR3 DNA: TGTGCCAGCAGCGTAGCGGGTCTAGCAAGGGACGAGCAGTACTTC.

This clonotype was seen more than once but under ten times. The chain recombines TRBV20-1 with TRBJ1-5, with D tentatively TRBD1 (5 bases). The germline V and J ends were trimmed by 1 base and 1 base, with 8 bases remaining between them. Germline-derived CDR1 and CDR2 are DFQATT and SNEGSKA (reference sequence). The CDR3 totals 14 residues. The CDR3 is CSARASGSNQPQHF. The CDR3, as DNA: TGCAGTGCTAGAGCGTCAGGGAGCAATCAGCCCCAGCATTTT.

The chain joins TRBV9 to TRBJ2-5, with 9 bases that match TRBD2. In germline, CDR1 is SGDLS, CDR2 YYNGEE. V was clipped by 0 bases and J by 4 bases; unmatched bases: 10. CDR3 length equals 17 residues. DNA for the CDR3: TGTGCCAGCAGCGTAGGGGGAGCGGGAGGCTTCGGAGAGACCCAGTACTTC. It specifies CASSVGGAGGFGETQYF.

The chain uses TRBV2 and TRBJ2-1; maybe TRBD2 (6 bases). Germline V gene sequence: CDR1 SNHLY, CDR2 FYNNEI. The ends were cut back, 5 bases at V and 5 bases at J, with 13 bases in the middle. The CDR3 has 14 amino acids. Written as DNA, the CDR3 is TGTGCCAGCAGTACTAGCCGCGACAACAATGAGCAGTTCTTC. Translating it yields CASSTSRDNNEQFF.

The chain couples TRBV12-3 or TRBV12-4 to TRBJ2-1; D gene ambiguous. V was clipped by 6 bases and J by 9 bases, with 9 bases between them. CDR3 length: 11 amino acids. CDR3: CASSSTIEQFF. As DNA, the CDR3 is TGTGCCAGCAGCTCAACAATTGAGCAGTTCTTC.

The chain is built from TRBV12-3 or TRBV12-4 and TRBJ2-2; D not certain. The V end lost 3 bases, the J end lost 1 base, and 12 bases lay between the germline ends. The CDR3 covers 16 residues. CDR3 sequence reads: CASSFSPAGNTGELFF. The CDR3, as DNA: TGTGCCAGCAGTTTTTCCCCCGCCGGGAACACCGGGGAGCTGTTTTTT.